This TCR beta chain derives from a study of blood T cell repertoires in COVID-19. Across the whole study: Samples came from the United States, Italy and Spain, spanning acute and convalescent COVID-19.

Sequencing was performed with immunoSEQ multiplex PCR; in TCRdb, only in-frame clones are kept and a portion is missing. In the table there are roughly 460,000 clones, 80% to 90% of which are singletons. Germline CDR1 reads MNHEY; CDR2 reads SVGAGI. CDR3 size: 14 residues. Germline trimming cut 2 bases from V and 4 bases from J; bases unmatched to any gene: 2. The J gene is TRBJ2-1, the V gene TRBV6-5; TRBD2 aligns across 7 bases. The sequence was collected from a man aged 18 to 30 with COVID-19, enrolled during active disease. The sequencing input was peripheral blood. Here the CDR3 reads CASSYGGVYNEQFF. The CDR3 DNA reads as TGTGCCAGCAGTTACGGGGGGGTTTACAATGAGCAGTTCTTC.